Listed below are T cell receptor beta chains from one sample, sequenced in a study of T-cell reconstitution after alpha-beta-depleted transplantation in children. TCRdb fed the PCR reads into MiXCR, producing one record per CDR3 protein. The sample lists around 700,000 distinct CDR3 sequences; roughly 14% were seen once. This specimen consisted of PBMCs, obtained before TCRalphabeta/CD19-depleted stem cell transplant. The source is a girl aged 2-10 years with congenital amegakaryocytic thrombocytopenia, due to receive a stem cell transplant. Each CDR3 is given with its conserved first and last residue. A D gene is named only where the DNA matches it firmly. Clone size is stated in some rows and not others, as once, few, many or a class when expanded.

V gene	D gene	clone size	J gene	CDR3 DNA	CDR3 protein
TRBV5-1	-	-	TRBJ2-5	TGCGCCAGCAGCTTGTCTGGCGGGGGGTCACAGGGGCAAGAGACCCAGTACTTC	CASSLSGGGSQGQETQYF
TRBV20-1	-	-	TRBJ2-1	TGCAGTGCTAGAGAACTCAGGGGTTTCTCCTACAATGAGCAGTTCTTC	CSARELRGFSYNEQFF
TRBV7-2	-	-	TRBJ2-6	TGTGCCAGCAGCTACCGTGGGACTGGGGCCAACGTCCTGACTTTC	CASSYRGTGANVLTF
TRBV27	-	-	TRBJ2-1	TGTGCCAGCAAGATCGGCGGTCTCCTTCGGGATGAGCAGTTCTTC	CASKIGGLLRDEQFF
TRBV12-3/TRBV12-4	TRBD2	many	TRBJ2-3	TGTGCCAGCAACGTGGGACTAGCGGGAGGACCAGATACGCAGTATTTT	CASNVGLAGGPDTQYF
TRBV12-3/TRBV12-4	-	many	TRBJ2-7	TGTGCCAGCAGCTCCCTCGAAGGAGTATCCGCTTACGAGCAGTACTTC	CASSSLEGVSAYEQYF
TRBV29-1	TRBD2	few	TRBJ2-7	TGCAGCGTCTCCGGACTAGCGGGTCCCAACGAGCAGTACTTC	CSVSGLAGPNEQYF
TRBV20-1	-	many	TRBJ1-5	TGCAGTGCCCTGATGGGTCCTCTTCAGCCCCAGCATTTT	CSALMGPLQPQHF
TRBV20-1	TRBD1	many	TRBJ1-2	TGCAGTGCTAGGGGTGGACAGGGGGATGGCTACACCTTC	CSARGGQGDGYTF
TRBV20-1	TRBD2	few	TRBJ2-5	TGCAGTGCAACCGGGACTAGCGGGAGTTGGGACCAAGAGACCCAGTACTTC	CSATGTSGSWDQETQYF
TRBV5-1	-	many	TRBJ2-1	TGCGCCAGCAGCTTGGTGGCTGCGAATGAAGAAGAGCAGTTCTTC	CASSLVAANEEEQFF
TRBV7-8	TRBD1	few	TRBJ1-4	TGTGCCAGCAGCTTAGCGGTGGGACAGCTTAATGAAAAACTGTTTTTT	CASSLAVGQLNEKLFF
TRBV15	TRBD2	many	TRBJ2-1	TGTGCCACCAGCAGAGTGCCTAGCGGAGGCTACTCCTCCTACAATGAGCAGTTCTTC	CATSRVPSGGYSSYNEQFF
TRBV20-1	-	many	TRBJ2-3	TGCAGTGCTAGGGGTGCTCGGCAGGGACCAACCGATACGCAGTATTTT	CSARGARQGPTDTQYF
TRBV9	TRBD2	many	TRBJ2-7	TGTGCCAGCAGCGTAGATGGGCTAGCGGAGAACTACGAGCAGTACTTC	CASSVDGLAENYEQYF
TRBV4-2	-	-	TRBJ2-2	TGTGCCAGCAGCCGGGGAGATGACGGGGAGCTGTTTTTT	CASSRGDDGELFF
TRBV12-3/TRBV12-4	-	few	TRBJ1-4	TGTGCCAGCAGTTTAGGGGCAAAACTGTTTTTT	CASSLGAKLFF
TRBV12-3/TRBV12-4	-	many	TRBJ2-2	TGTGCCAGCAGTCACTATCCGGACACCGGGGAGCTGTTTTTT	CASSHYPDTGELFF
TRBV20-1	-	many	TRBJ2-7	TGCAGTGCTAGAGATTACGGGGGCTCCTACGAGCAGTACTTC	CSARDYGGSYEQYF
TRBV20-1	TRBD2	few	TRBJ2-1	TGCAGTGCTAGTCCACTCGGCGGGAGCTCCTACAATGAGCAGTTCTTC	CSASPLGGSSYNEQFF
TRBV4-1	-	-	TRBJ1-5	TGCGCCAGCAGCCTCCTGTGGCCCCAGCATTTT	CASSLLWPQHF
TRBV11-2	TRBD2	many	TRBJ2-1	TGTGCCAGCAGCTTACTAGCGGGCAACAATGAGCAGTTCTTC	CASSLLAGNNEQFF
TRBV12-3/TRBV12-4	TRBD1	many	TRBJ1-2	TGTGCCAGCAGTTCCAACGACAGGGGCTATGGCTACACCTTC	CASSSNDRGYGYTF
TRBV7-2	-	few	TRBJ2-7	TGTGCCAGCAGCTTAGTCTCGACGAGGGTAACCGAGCAGTACTTC	CASSLVSTRVTEQYF
TRBV5-1	-	many	TRBJ2-7	TGCGCCAGCCGAACCGAATTTGGCCGAATAGCATACGAGCAGTACTTC	CASRTEFGRIAYEQYF
TRBV5-6	-	many	TRBJ2-7	TGTGCCAGCAGCTTCGACAGTACCTACGAGCAGTACTTC	CASSFDSTYEQYF
TRBV5-1	TRBD1	-	TRBJ1-1	TGCGGCAGCAGCTTCGGGGACAGGGGAGGGCACACTGAAGCTTTCTTT	CGSSFGDRGGHTEAFF
TRBV20-1	TRBD1	many	TRBJ1-6	TGCAGTGCTAGAGGGGACAGTGTTTACTCACCCCTCCACTTT	CSARGDSVYSPLHF
TRBV12-3/TRBV12-4	-	-	TRBJ1-4	TGTGCCAGCAGTCAAAGAGGGGGTGTTAATGAAAAACTGTTTTTT	CASSQRGGVNEKLFF
TRBV30	TRBD1	-	TRBJ2-1	TGTGCCTGGAGGCTGACAGGGAGCTCCTACAATGAGCAGTTCTTC	CAWRLTGSSYNEQFF
TRBV20-1	TRBD1	many	TRBJ1-1	TGCAGTGCTAGAAGAAAGGACAGGGGCGGTGAAGCTTTCTTT	CSARRKDRGGEAFF
TRBV7-9	-	many	TRBJ2-7	TGTGCCAGCAGCCCGACAGATTACTCCTACGAGCAGTACTTC	CASSPTDYSYEQYF
TRBV15	-	many	TRBJ2-7	TGTGCCACCAGCAGAACCGGACAGTTCTACGAGCAGTACTTC	CATSRTGQFYEQYF
TRBV15	-	many	TRBJ2-1	TGTGCCACCAGCAGAGTATATGGCGGACTAAATGAGCAGTTCTTC	CATSRVYGGLNEQFF
TRBV5-1	-	many	TRBJ2-1	TGCGCCAGCAGCTGGACTCCCAATGAGCAGTTCTTC	CASSWTPNEQFF
TRBV4-1	-	-	TRBJ2-2	TGCGCCAGCAGTCGTTCGCCCCGACAGACAGGAGGAGACACCGGGGAGCTGTTTTTT	CASSRSPRQTGGDTGELFF
TRBV12-3/TRBV12-4	-	many	TRBJ2-3	TGTGCCAGCAGCTCTCTAGCGATGGATCCCCCAGATACGCAGTATTTT	CASSSLAMDPPDTQYF
TRBV7-8	-	few	TRBJ2-7	TGTGCCAGCAGCCCCCTCCGGGGGGCAGGGGACTACGAGCAGTACTTC	CASSPLRGAGDYEQYF
TRBV3-1	TRBD2	many	TRBJ2-1	TGTGCCAGCAGCCAAGGGCTAGCGGGAAGCTACAATGAGCAGTTCTTC	CASSQGLAGSYNEQFF
TRBV7-2	-	many	TRBJ2-2	TGTGCCAGCAGCTTAGGGGGCCCTTCGAACACCGGGGAGCTGTTTTTT	CASSLGGPSNTGELFF
TRBV29-1	-	many	TRBJ1-1	TGCAGCGTTTCTTGGGGCACTGAAGCTTTCTTT	CSVSWGTEAFF
TRBV3-1	-	few	TRBJ1-6	TGTGCCAGCAGCCAAGACACTCACATAGGGTGGTCACCCCTCCACTTT	CASSQDTHIGWSPLHF
TRBV4-1	-	few	TRBJ2-5	TGCGCCAGCAGCCAAGCGCCTAGGGAAGAGACCCAGTACTTC	CASSQAPREETQYF
TRBV5-6	TRBD2	-	TRBJ2-1	TGTGCCAGCAGCTCGACTAGCGGGAGGGTTGTGGACAATGAGCAGTTCTTC	CASSSTSGRVVDNEQFF
TRBV5-1	-	-	TRBJ2-5	TGCGCCAGCAGCGTCGGGGGTAATCAGGTCCAAGAGACCCAGTACTTC	CASSVGGNQVQETQYF
TRBV20-1	-	few	TRBJ2-7	TGCAGTGCTCGAACCGACAGCGCTTACGAGCAGTACTTC	CSARTDSAYEQYF
TRBV12-5	-	-	TRBJ1-3	TGTGCTAGTGGCCGGGGGCAGAAAGGTGGAAACACCATATATTTT	CASGRGQKGGNTIYF
TRBV2	TRBD1	few	TRBJ2-3	TGTGCCAGCAGCACCCGACAGGGCCGCGATGATACGCAGTATTTT	CASSTRQGRDDTQYF
TRBV7-2	TRBD2	-	TRBJ2-7	TGTGCCAGCAGCTTCGCCTTAGGGAGCGGGAGGGCCTACGAGCAGTACTTC	CASSFALGSGRAYEQYF
TRBV6-2/TRBV6-3	-	many	TRBJ2-2	TGTGCCAGCAGTTACAGGGACACCGGGGAGCTGTTTTTT	CASSYRDTGELFF
TRBV15	-	many	TRBJ2-1	TGTGCCACCAGCCAGAGGAACGGCAACAATGAGCAGTTCTTC	CATSQRNGNNEQFF
TRBV5-1	TRBD2	few	TRBJ2-1	TGCGCCAGCAGCTATCGACTAGCGGATGGCAATGAGCAGTTCTTC	CASSYRLADGNEQFF
TRBV7-7	TRBD1	-	TRBJ2-7	TGTGCCAGCAGCTTAGGCTTCGGTCAGGGGGAAGCCTACGAGCAGTACTTC	CASSLGFGQGEAYEQYF
TRBV11-1	-	few	TRBJ2-7	TGTGCCAGCAGCTTAGTTGGTGGTGCGCAGCTATTCACCTACGAGCAGTACTTC	CASSLVGGAQLFTYEQYF
TRBV27	TRBD2	many	TRBJ2-1	TGTGCCAGCAGTCCCGGGACTAGCGGACACAATGAGCAGTTCTTC	CASSPGTSGHNEQFF
TRBV29-1	-	few	TRBJ1-5	TGCAGCGCCCAGGGAGGCGAGGGCCAGCCCCAGCATTTT	CSAQGGEGQPQHF
TRBV25-1	-	many	TRBJ2-7	TGTGCCAGCAGGGAGGGGATGGGAGAGCAGTACTTC	CASREGMGEQYF
TRBV3-1	-	-	TRBJ2-1	TGTGCCAGCAGCCACGGAGGGTACTATGAGCAGTTCTTC	CASSHGGYYEQFF